This entry lists 5 T cell receptor beta chains sequenced from one sample in a study of T cell responses to AZD1222 COVID-19 vaccine. The protocol was immunoSEQ multiplex PCR, while the TCRdb copy is restricted to in-frame clones and leaves out a portion. The data show around 100,000 clones, with more than 75% seen just once and 15% to 20% held by the top ten. This specimen was peripheral blood, taken on day 0 of AZD1222 vaccination. The source of these receptors is an adult in good health.

The chain employs TRBV6-4 and TRBJ2-3; D uncertain. From germline, CDR1 is MRHNA and CDR2 SNTAGT. CDR3 length: 16 amino acids. V lost 4 bases, J lost 4 bases, and 18 bases lay in between. CDR3 coding DNA: TGTGCCAGCAGTGCCCTTACAGTCCCCGGTGCAGATACGCAGTATTTT. It specifies CASSALTVPGADTQYF.

This clone has only a few counts. The rearrangement uses TRBV21-1 and TRBJ2-1; TRBD2 was called by the table and not checked on the DNA. TRBV21-1 is tagged as a pseudogene. The CDR3 loop spans 13 amino acids. The chain's CDR3 is CASSKETNNEQFF. The CDR3 DNA is TGTGCCAGCAGCAAAGAAACTAACAATGAGCAGTTCTTC.

This clone is classed as medium-sized (0.01 to 0.1%). V is TRBV3-1 (or the pseudogene TRBV3-2) and J is TRBJ1-1, with unresolved D. Germline V gene lookup returns CDR1 LGHDT and CDR2 YNNKEL (reference sequence). The CDR3 is 16 residues long. The V and J ends lost 4 bases and 2 bases respectively, with 17 bases between them. The CDR3 loop is CASSPTTRTGNTEAFF. CDR3 nucleotide sequence: TGTGCCAGCAGCCCGACTACAAGGACGGGCAACACTGAAGCTTTCTTT.

In DNA form, the CDR3 reads TGCAGCGTTGCGGGGGCCGGGCAGCCCCAGCATTTT. As protein: CSVAGAGQPQHF. The chain is built from TRBV29-1 and TRBJ1-5, with D perhaps matching TRBD1 (6 bases). The ends were cut back, 4 bases at V and 7 bases at J, with 11 bases in the middle. Germline V gene data show CDR1 as SQVTM and CDR2 as ANQGSEA. The CDR3 is 12 amino acids.

This clone was observed once. In DNA, the CDR3 is TGTGCCAGCAGCTTACGTCCGGGAGCGAACACCGGGGAGCTGTTTTTT. Encoded protein: CASSLRPGANTGELFF. The chain has TRBV7-3 and TRBJ2-2; the D gene is possibly TRBD2 (6 bases). Germline-derived CDR1 and CDR2 are SGHTA and FQGTGA. The CDR3 extends over 16 amino acids. Trimming cost V 2 bases and J 0 bases, with 10 bases left between them.